This TCR beta chain was found in a study of shared clonotypes between healthy human individuals. The genomic DNA of each subset was split evenly across several immunoSEQ plates. Assay: immunoSEQ multiplex PCR; the TCRdb copy retains only in-frame clones and omits some. The sample carries 850,000 to 1,200,000 clones, more than 65% recorded once. CDR3 length: 17 residues. Deletions cut 4 bases from V and 0 bases from J, with 17 bases between. General observations from the study: For naive CD4 cells, around 5% of clonotypes were shared across a handful of donors.

Recent acute infections and vaccinations were absent in the healthy HIV-negative adult donors. With regard to this clone: Its antigen is undetermined.

The specimen sequenced was memory CD4+ T cells sorted from blood. Subset denoted: CD45RA-negative fraction. This chain uses TRBV5-3 with TRBJ1-5; unclear D gene. TRBV5-3 is treated as an ORF (open reading frame) with a function not yet certain. This receptor was obtained from a man in his late teens or twenties in good health. CDR3 nucleotide sequence: TGTGCCAGAAGCCCCCCGGACCAAAAAGATAGCAATCAGCCCCAGCATTTT. It translates to CARSPPDQKDSNQPQHF.